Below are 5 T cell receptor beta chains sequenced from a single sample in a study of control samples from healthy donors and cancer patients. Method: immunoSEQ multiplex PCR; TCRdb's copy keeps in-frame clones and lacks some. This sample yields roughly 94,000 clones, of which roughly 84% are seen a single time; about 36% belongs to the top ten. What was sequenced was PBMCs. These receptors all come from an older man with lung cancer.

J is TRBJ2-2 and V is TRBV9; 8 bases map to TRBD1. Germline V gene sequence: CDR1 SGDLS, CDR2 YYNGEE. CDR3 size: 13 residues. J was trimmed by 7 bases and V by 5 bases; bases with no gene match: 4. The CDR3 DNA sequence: TGTGCCAGCAGAAGACAGGGGTTCGGGGAGCTGTTTTTT. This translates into CASRRQGFGELFF.

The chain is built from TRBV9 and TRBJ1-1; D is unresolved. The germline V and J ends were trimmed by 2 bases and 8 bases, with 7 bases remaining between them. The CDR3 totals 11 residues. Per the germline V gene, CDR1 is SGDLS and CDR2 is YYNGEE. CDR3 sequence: CASSVGIEAFF. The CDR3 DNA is TGTGCCAGCAGCGTTGGGATCGAAGCTTTCTTT.

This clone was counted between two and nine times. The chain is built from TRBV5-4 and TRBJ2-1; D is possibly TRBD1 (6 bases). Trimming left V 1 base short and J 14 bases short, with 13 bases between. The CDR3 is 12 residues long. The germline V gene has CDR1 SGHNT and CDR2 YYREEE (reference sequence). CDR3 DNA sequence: TGTGCCAGCAGCTTGTACAACAGGGAAGAGTTCTTC. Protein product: CASSLYNREEFF.

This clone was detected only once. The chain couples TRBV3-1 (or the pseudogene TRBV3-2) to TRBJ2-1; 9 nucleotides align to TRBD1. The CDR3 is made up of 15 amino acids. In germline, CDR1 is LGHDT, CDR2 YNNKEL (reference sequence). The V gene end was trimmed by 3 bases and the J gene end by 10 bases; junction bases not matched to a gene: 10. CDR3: CASSHSGQGLGEQFF. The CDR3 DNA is TGTGCCAGCAGCCATAGTGGACAGGGGCTAGGGGAGCAGTTCTTC.

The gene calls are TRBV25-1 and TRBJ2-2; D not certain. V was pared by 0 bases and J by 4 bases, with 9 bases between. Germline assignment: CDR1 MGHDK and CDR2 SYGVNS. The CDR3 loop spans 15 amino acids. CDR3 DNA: TGTGCCAGCAGTGAATACTCGGCAGGCACCGGGGAGCTGTTTTTT. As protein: CASSEYSAGTGELFF. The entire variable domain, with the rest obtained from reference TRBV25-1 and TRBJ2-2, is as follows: EADIYQTPRYLVIGTGKKITLECSQTMGHDKMYWYQQDPGMELHLIHYSYGVNSTEKGDLSSESTVSRIRTEHFPLTLESARPSHTSQYLCASSEYSAGTGELFFGEGSRLTVL.